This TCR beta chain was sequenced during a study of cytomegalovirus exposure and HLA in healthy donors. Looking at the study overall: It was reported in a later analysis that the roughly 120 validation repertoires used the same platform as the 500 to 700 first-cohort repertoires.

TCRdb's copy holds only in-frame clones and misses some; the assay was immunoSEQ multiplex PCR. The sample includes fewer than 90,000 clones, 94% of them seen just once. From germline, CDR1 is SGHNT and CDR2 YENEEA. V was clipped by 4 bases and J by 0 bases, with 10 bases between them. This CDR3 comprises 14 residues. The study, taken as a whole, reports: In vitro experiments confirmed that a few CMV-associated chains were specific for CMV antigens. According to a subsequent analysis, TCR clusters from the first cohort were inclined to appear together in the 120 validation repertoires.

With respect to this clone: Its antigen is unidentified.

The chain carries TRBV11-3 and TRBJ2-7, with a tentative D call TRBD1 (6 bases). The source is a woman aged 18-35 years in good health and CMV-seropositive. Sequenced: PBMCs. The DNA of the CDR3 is TGTGCCAGCAGCTCCCGGGACACCTCCTACGAGCAGTACTTC. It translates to CASSSRDTSYEQYF. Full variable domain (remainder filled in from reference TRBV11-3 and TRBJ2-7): EAGVVQSPRYKIIEKKQPVAFWCNPISGHNTLYWYLQNLGQGPELLIRYENEEAVDDSQLPKDRFSAERLKGVDSTLKIQPAELGDSAVYLCASSSRDTSYEQYFGPGTRLTVT.